These T cell receptor beta chains were read from a single sample in a study of CD8+CD57+ T cells in acquired aplastic anemia. TCRdb analysed the reads with MiXCR anew, one entry per CDR3 protein. In the table there are some 220,000 distinct CDR3 sequences, roughly 35% of which are singletons. The sample consisted of sorted CD4+, CD8+, or CD8+CD57+ T cells (not recorded which) from PBMCs. The receptors originated from a human donor in good health, serving as a control. Each CDR3 is given with its conserved first and last residue. Fields, in order: clone size, D gene, V gene, J gene, CDR3 protein, CDR3 DNA. D genes are given only for firm matches. Rows may omit the clone size; those that give it use once, few, many or a size class.

>.|.|TRBV9|TRBJ2-3
CASSGRDFLDTQYF
TGTGCCAGCAGCGGACGGGACTTTCTAGATACGCAGTATTTT
>many|TRBD2|TRBV11-2|TRBJ2-1
CASSFGLARNNEQFF
TGTGCCAGCAGTTTCGGACTAGCCCGGAACAATGAGCAGTTCTTC
>.|TRBD1|TRBV4-1|TRBJ1-2
CASGQTLHRTGGNYGYTF
TGCGCCAGCGGCCAAACCCTCCACCGGACAGGGGGAAACTATGGCTACACCTTC
>many|.|TRBV24-1|TRBJ2-3
CATSDPDGTDTQYF
TGTGCCACCAGTGACCCGGACGGTACAGATACGCAGTATTTT
>.|.|TRBV12-5|TRBJ1-3
CASGSHGVSGNTIYF
TGTGCTAGTGGCTCCCACGGGGTCTCTGGAAACACCATATATTTT
>.|.|TRBV19|TRBJ1-2
CASSVSLMKGYTF
TGTGCCAGTAGTGTCTCCCTGATGAAGGGCTACACCTTC
>.|.|TRBV10-3|TRBJ1-2
CATKQELNYGYTF
TGTGCCACCAAACAGGAGCTTAACTATGGCTACACCTTC
>many|TRBD1|TRBV12-3/TRBV12-4|TRBJ1-2
CASRYPQGSYGYTF
TGTGCCAGCAGGTATCCACAGGGGTCCTATGGCTACACCTTC
>few|.|TRBV3-1|TRBJ1-3
CASSQERQWITGNTIYF
TGTGCCAGCAGCCAAGAGAGACAGTGGATCACTGGAAACACCATATATTTT
>.|.|TRBV9|TRBJ2-7
CASSVGWHLIPYEQYF
TGTGCCAGCAGCGTAGGGTGGCATCTTATCCCATACGAGCAGTACTTC
>many|.|TRBV19|TRBJ1-5
CASSIDVISPQHF
TGTGCCAGTAGTATAGATGTAATCAGCCCCCAGCATTTT
>few|.|TRBV5-1|TRBJ1-5
CASSLNGNSNQPQHF
TGCGCCAGCAGCTTGAACGGGAATAGCAATCAGCCCCAGCATTTT
>.|.|TRBV7-3|TRBJ2-5
CASSQDIQETQYF
TGTGCCAGCAGCCAAGACATCCAAGAGACCCAGTACTTC
>many|.|TRBV7-3|TRBJ1-2
CASSLLSGGGYGYTF
TGTGCCAGCAGCTTATTATCGGGGGGGGGCTATGGCTACACCTTC
>many|.|TRBV12-3/TRBV12-4|TRBJ1-5
CASSLESQPQHF
TGTGCCAGCAGTTTGGAGAGCCAGCCCCAGCATTTT
>medium-sized|TRBD1|TRBV24-1|TRBJ1-2
CATSDGQADYGYTF
TGTGCCACCAGTGATGGACAGGCTGACTATGGCTACACCTTC
>many|.|TRBV7-3|TRBJ2-2
CASSSARTGELFF
TGTGCCAGCAGCTCTGCTAGGACCGGGGAGCTGTTTTTT
>many|TRBD2|TRBV7-2|TRBJ2-7
CASSLIGGAPGEQYF
TGTGCCAGCAGCTTAATCGGGGGGGCCCCGGGCGAGCAGTACTTC
>many|TRBD2|TRBV2|TRBJ2-7
CASGGLANYEQYF
TGTGCCAGCGGGGGACTAGCTAACTACGAGCAGTACTTC
>.|TRBD2|TRBV10-3|TRBJ2-7
CAITPKTSGGYEQYF
TGTGCCATCACCCCTAAGACTAGCGGGGGGTACGAGCAGTACTTC
>.|TRBD1|TRBV28|TRBJ2-1
CASSITGTANEQFF
TGTGCCAGCAGCATAACCGGGACAGCAAATGAGCAGTTCTTC
>.|.|TRBV19|TRBJ2-1
CASSRGTWFVLDNEQFF
TGTGCCAGTAGTAGGGGAACATGGTTTGTGCTTGACAATGAGCAGTTCTTC
>.|.|TRBV5-4|TRBJ2-1
CASSLGRTDEQGPYNEQFF
TGTGCCAGCAGCTTGGGTAGGACCGATGAACAGGGCCCCTACAATGAGCAGTTCTTC
>many|.|TRBV2|TRBJ1-1
CASSEGRGDTEAFF
TGTGCCAGCAGTGAAGGTAGGGGGGACACTGAAGCTTTCTTT
>many|.|TRBV5-1|TRBJ2-7
CASSLAVGDHYEQYF
TGCGCCAGCAGCTTGGCAGTAGGGGACCACTACGAGCAGTACTTC
>.|.|TRBV7-6|TRBJ2-5
CASSRGTVDQETQYF
TGCGCCAGCAGCCGCGGGACGGTCGACCAAGAGACCCAGTACTTC
>.|TRBD1|TRBV7-2|TRBJ1-4
CASSRTQGAAEKLFF
TGTGCCAGCAGCCGAACACAGGGGGCGGCTGAAAAACTGTTTTTT
>many|.|TRBV20-1|TRBJ1-5
CSAKGGLSGGNQPQHF
TGCAGTGCTAAAGGAGGTTTGTCAGGGGGCAATCAGCCCCAGCATTTT
>.|TRBD2|TRBV10-3|TRBJ2-7
CASSARLATPSGEQYF
TGTGCCAGCAGCGCCCGACTAGCCACCCCCTCGGGCGAGCAGTACTTC
>.|.|TRBV10-3|TRBJ2-7
CAISESSGAVYEQYF
TGTGCCATCAGTGAGTCCTCGGGGGCGGTATACGAGCAGTACTTC
>many|TRBD2|TRBV2|TRBJ2-1
CASSETGLAYNEQFF
TGTGCCAGCAGTGAAACCGGACTAGCGTACAATGAGCAGTTCTTC
>.|.|TRBV25-1|TRBJ1-2
CASSEYIVGRDYGYTF
TGTGCCAGCAGTGAATATATTGTCGGCAGGGACTATGGCTACACCTTC
>.|.|TRBV6-1|TRBJ1-4
CASSERGRRNEKLFF
TGTGCCAGCAGTGAACGTGGCAGAAGGAATGAAAAACTGTTTTTT
>many|.|TRBV6-1|TRBJ1-2
CASREGVGYGYTF
TGTGCCAGCAGGGAAGGAGTAGGGTATGGCTACACCTTC
>many|.|TRBV5-5|TRBJ1-6
CASSAGGIKNSPLHF
TGTGCCAGCAGCGCGGGGGGCATTAAGAATTCACCCCTCCACTTT
>.|.|TRBV5-1|TRBJ2-2
CASSFGSPTQEGGELFF
TGCGCCAGCAGCTTTGGTAGTCCAACCCAGGAGGGCGGGGAGCTGTTTTTT
>many|TRBD1|TRBV20-1|TRBJ2-3
CSALATDRGRADTQYF
TGCAGTGCCCTAGCCACAGACAGGGGGCGTGCAGATACGCAGTATTTT
>few|.|TRBV30|TRBJ1-2
CAWTPRDYGYTF
TGTGCCTGGACGCCCAGGGACTATGGCTACACCTTC
>many|.|TRBV19|TRBJ1-5
CASSIGFAGQPQHF
TGTGCCAGTAGTATAGGCTTTGCGGGTCAGCCCCAGCATTTT
>many|TRBD1|TRBV12-3/TRBV12-4|TRBJ1-2
CASSLGGGTVYGYTF
TGTGCCAGCAGTTTAGGTGGAGGGACAGTCTATGGCTACACCTTC
>.|.|TRBV18|TRBJ1-3
CASSPPETFGNTIYF
TGTGCCAGCTCACCACCCGAGACATTTGGAAACACCATATATTTT
>.|.|TRBV9|TRBJ2-2
CASSDSMNTGELSF
TGTGCCAGCAGCGACTCGATGAACACCGGGGAGCTGTCTTTT
>.|.|TRBV15|TRBJ2-3
CATSRGAPVTDTQYF
TGTGCCACCAGCAGAGGTGCCCCTGTCACAGATACGCAGTATTTT